Shown below are 6 T cell receptor beta chains from a single sample sequenced in a study of shared clonotypes between healthy human individuals. Profiled with immunoSEQ multiplex PCR; TCRdb holds only in-frame clones, not every one. In the table there are about 1 million clones, about 75% of which are singletons. The sequenced material came from memory CD4+ T cells sorted from blood. Regarding subset: CD45RA-negative fraction. These receptors all come from a man aged 18 to 29 in good health.

This clone was observed many times. The V gene is TRBV4-3, the J gene TRBJ2-2, with D uncertain. The germline CDR1 and CDR2 sequences are LGHNA and YSLEER. Trimming left V 0 bases short and J 6 bases short, with 11 bases between. This CDR3 spans 15 amino acids. CDR3 coding DNA: TGCGCCAGCAGCCAAGATTCTAGGTGGTCCGGGGAGCTGTTTTTT. Translation: CASSQDSRWSGELFF.

The chain links TRBV5-1 to TRBJ1-1; 10 bases fit TRBD1. With V trimmed by 4 bases and J by 3 bases, 6 bases remained unmatched. Germline V gene lookup returns CDR1 SGHRS and CDR2 YFSETQ. This CDR3 comprises 15 residues. CDR3 residues: CASSDRTGGYTEAFF. In DNA, the CDR3 is TGCGCCAGCAGCGATCGGACAGGGGGGTACACTGAAGCTTTCTTT.

A word on this clone: Germline is not matched at one junction end, which may reflect a read error. The gene calls are TRBV7-7 and TRBJ2-3; D uncertain. Germline CDR1 reads SSHAT; CDR2 reads FNYEAQ (reference sequence). The CDR3 has 12 amino acids. CDR3 bases: TGTGCTAGCAGCTTGGACGGACGTGGGCAGTATTTT. Translating gives CASSLDGRGQYF. Full variable domain (missing parts from reference TRBV7-7 and TRBJ2-3): GAGVSQSPRYKVTKRGQDVTLRCDPISSHATLYWYQQALGQGPEFLTYFNYEAQPDKSGLPSDRFSAERPEGSISTLTIQRTEQRDSAMYRCASSLDGRGQYFGPGTRLTVL.

This chain joins TRBV7-9 and TRBJ2-2, with unresolved D. CDR3 length equals 15 residues. From germline, CDR1 is SEHNR and CDR2 FQNEAQ (reference sequence). Trimming left V 4 bases short and J 5 bases short, with 14 bases between. This chain's CDR3 is CASSSVSDGTGELFF. The CDR3 DNA sequence: TGTGCCAGCAGCTCGGTCTCGGACGGAACCGGGGAGCTGTTTTTT.

The chain carries TRBV11-2 and TRBJ1-6; D call uncertain. The V end lost 0 bases, the J end lost 4 bases, and 10 bases lay between the germline ends. CDR1 is SGHAT, CDR2 FQNNGV, per germline. The CDR3 sequence is 16 residues long. The CDR3 region has the DNA TGTGCCAGCAGCTTAGATATGGCAATTTATAATTCACCCCTCCACTTT. Protein: CASSLDMAIYNSPLHF. Using reference TRBV11-2 and TRBJ1-6 for the parts outside the CDR3, the full variable domain is EAGVAQSPRYKIIEKRQSVAFWCNPISGHATLYWYQQILGQGPKLLIQFQNNGVVDDSQLPKDRFSAERLKGVDSTLKIQPAKLEDSAVYLCASSLDMAIYNSPLHFGNGTRLTVT.

The rearrangement joins TRBV7-9 to TRBJ1-4; 12 bases match TRBD1. CDR1 and CDR2 (germline): SEHNR, FQNEAQ (reference sequence). V shed 7 bases, J shed 8 bases, and the junction held 11 bases outside the gene matches. The CDR3 has 16 residues. The CDR3 reads CASTAGDRGRGEKLFF. CDR3 bases: TGTGCCAGCACCGCGGGGGACAGGGGGCGCGGGGAAAAACTGTTTTTT.